The clone carrying this TCR beta chain showed up many times. The antigen remains unidentified. The TCRbeta library incorporated unique molecular identifiers. Using its own MiXCR run on the PCR reads, TCRdb lists one record per CDR3 protein. Here the sample spans around 440,000 distinct CDR3 sequences, roughly 10% being singletons. Germline V gene data show CDR1 as SGDLS and CDR2 as YYNGEE. With V trimmed by 3 bases and J by 5 bases, 9 bases remained unmatched. The CDR3 sequence is 17 residues long. This entry is derived from a study of T-cell reconstitution after alpha-beta-depleted transplantation in children. Study-wide results and limits: Once a year had passed after transplant, T-cell counts and diversity came mostly from newly produced T cells. Two months or so post-transplant, alpha-beta T cells reportedly derived from several hundred expanded graft clones. Some patients owed their high day-60 TCRbeta diversity to surviving recipient T cells and thymic progenitors.

Sample: PBMCs, taken before TCRalphabeta/CD19-depleted stem cell transplant. The sequence was obtained from a child younger than 10 with inherited bone marrow failure, due to receive a stem cell transplant. This chain joins TRBV9 and TRBJ2-3; TRBD2 matches 13 bases. CDR3 bases: TGTGCCAGCAGCGCCAGTACTAGCGGGAGGGCCATAGATACGCAGTATTTT. This sequence encodes CASSASTSGRAIDTQYF.